These 15 T cell receptor beta chains were sequenced from one sample in a study of T cell changes during pregnancy in multiple sclerosis. Sequenced by immunoSEQ multiplex PCR; TCRdb stores in-frame clones only, minus some. The sample shows tens of thousands of clones, about 88% of them seen only once. Sequencing was performed on peripheral blood, taken before pregnancy. These receptors came from a female donor with multiple sclerosis, enrolled in a pregnancy study.

This clone was observed a single time. The chain has TRBV11-2 and TRBJ2-5, with TRBD2 identical over 8 bases. Germline assignment: CDR1 SGHAT and CDR2 FQNNGV. V dropped 6 bases and J dropped 5; count of bases not matched to a gene: 20. The CDR3 covers 18 residues. In DNA, the CDR3 is TGTGCCAGCAGTCCCGGGGGGGTAGGCAGTTCCCCGCCGGAGACCCAGTACTTC. Translation gives CASSPGGVGSSPPETQYF.

The chain recombines TRBV2 with TRBJ2-5; the D gene is possibly TRBD2 (6 bases). Germline CDR1 reads SNHLY; CDR2 reads FYNNEI. This CDR3 has 11 residues. Trimming left V 9 bases short and J 3 bases short, with 8 bases between. Here the CDR3 DNA reads TGTGCCAGTGGGACTGAAGAGACCCAGTACTTC. It specifies CASGTEETQYF.

The chain carries TRBV19 and TRBJ1-4; D may be TRBD1 (6 bases). Germline lookup yields CDR1 LNHDA and CDR2 SQIVND (reference sequence). The CDR3 runs 13 residues. The V gene lost 5 bases and the J gene lost 8 bases, with 12 bases spanning the gap. The CDR3 DNA sequence: TGTGCCAGTAGTCCGACAGGATCCGAAAAACTGTTTTTT. Amino acid sequence: CASSPTGSEKLFF.

The chain employs TRBV5-6 and TRBJ1-5, with 8 bases lining up with TRBD1. Germline V gene data show CDR1 as SGHDT and CDR2 as YYEEEE. This CDR3 has 17 residues. V lost 0 bases, J lost 4 bases, and 9 bases stayed unmatched. Here the CDR3 reads CASSLAPGTGGNQPQHF. Here the CDR3 DNA reads TGTGCCAGCAGCTTGGCGCCGGGAACAGGGGGGAATCAGCCCCAGCATTTT. Full variable domain (remainder filled in from reference TRBV5-6 and TRBJ1-5): DAGVTQSPTHLIKTRGQQVTLRCSPKSGHDTVSWYQQALGQGPQFIFQYYEEEERQRGNFPDRFSGHQFPNYSSELNVNALLLGDSALYLCASSLAPGTGGNQPQHFGDGTRLSIL.

The DNA of the CDR3 is TGTGCCAGCAGCAGAAGGGGTCTCAGCACAGATACGCAGTATTTT. It specifies CASSRRGLSTDTQYF. The genes are TRBV11-2 and TRBJ2-3, with TRBD1 as a possible D gene (5 bases). The CDR3 consists of 15 residues. Per the germline V gene, CDR1 is SGHAT and CDR2 is FQNNGV. V gave up 5 bases and J gave up 0 bases, with 12 bases separating them.

The J gene is TRBJ2-6, the V gene TRBV5-8; 7 bases are a match to TRBD1. The CDR3 sequence is 16 residues long. The V and J ends lost 4 bases and 4 bases, in that order; junction bases with no gene match: 8. Germline V lookup: CDR1 SGHTS, CDR2 YDEGEE. The CDR3 sequence: CASSPYRGQGANVLTF. CDR3 bases: TGTGCCAGCAGCCCGTACAGGGGCCAGGGGGCCAACGTCCTGACTTTC.

The genes are TRBV9 and TRBJ2-6, with D possibly TRBD1 on 5 matching bases. There are 19 residues in the CDR3. V lost 0 bases, J lost 0 bases, and 16 bases lay in between. Per germline, CDR1 SGDLS and CDR2 YYNGEE. Here the CDR3 DNA reads TGTGCCAGCAGCGTAGCCCCTCAGGGATCCTCCTCTGGGGCCAACGTCCTGACTTTC. Protein sequence: CASSVAPQGSSSGANVLTF. The full variable domain, with the rest looked up from reference TRBV9 and TRBJ2-6, is DSGVTQTPKHLITATGQRVTLRCSPRSGDLSVYWYQQSLDQGLQFLIQYYNGEERAKGNILERFSAQQFPDLHSELNLSSLELGDSALYFCASSVAPQGSSSGANVLTFGAGSRLTVL.

The chain employs TRBV9 and TRBJ2-1, with TRBD2 matching 12 bases. Germline assignment: CDR1 SGDLS and CDR2 YYNGEE. The ends lost 4 bases at V and 7 bases at J; junction bases unmatched: 9. This CDR3 region has 16 residues. CDR3 in DNA: TGTGCCAGCAGCCCCCCGGGCGGACTAGCGGGGAATGAGCAGTTCTTC. Translating gives CASSPPGGLAGNEQFF.

The rearrangement joins TRBV5-4 to TRBJ1-5; TRBD1 agrees at 8 bases. Germline loops: CDR1 SGHNT, CDR2 YYREEE (reference sequence). There are 14 residues in the CDR3. The J segment lost 6 bases and the V segment lost 1 base, leaving 3 bases of the junction unmatched. The CDR3 region is CASSLQGAGQPQHF. The CDR3 DNA is TGTGCCAGCAGCTTGCAGGGGGCGGGTCAGCCCCAGCATTTT.

The chain has TRBV2 and TRBJ1-5, with a possible D match to TRBD1 (5 bases). Trimming left V 8 bases short and J 2 bases short, with 10 bases between. The CDR3 length is 13 residues. Germline values: CDR1 SNHLY, CDR2 FYNNEI. CDR3 sequence (DNA): TGTGCCAGCGGGCAGGGCGGCAATCAGCCCCAGCATTTT. It codes for CASGQGGNQPQHF.

The V and J genes are TRBV25-1 and TRBJ2-1, with 10 bases fitting TRBD2. The V gene's germline CDR1 is MGHDK and CDR2 SYGVNS. After removal of 1 base from V and 8 bases from J, the junction contained 14 bases not matched to a gene. The CDR3 is 18 residues long. CDR3 region: CASSESGASGRYGDEQFF. For the CDR3, the DNA is TGTGCCAGCAGTGAATCCGGGGCTAGCGGGAGATATGGCGATGAGCAGTTCTTC.

The rearrangement uses TRBV5-6 and TRBJ1-2; TRBD1 might be the D (5 bases). Trimming removed 5 bases at V and 4 bases at J, with 15 bases between. The CDR3 is made up of 14 amino acids. Per germline, CDR1 SGHDT and CDR2 YYEEEE. The DNA for the CDR3 is TGTGCCAGCAGTAAGGAAGGGGCGAGCTATGGCTACACCTTC. Protein sequence: CASSKEGASYGYTF.

This rearrangement joins TRBV5-1 to TRBJ2-7; TRBD2 matches 9 bases. The CDR3 loop spans 17 amino acids. Germline V gives CDR1 SGHRS, CDR2 YFSETQ. The V segment lost 2 bases and the J segment 0 bases; nucleotides outside the gene matches: 9. The CDR3 coding sequence is TGCGCCAGCAGCTTCCATAGTACTAGCGGGCCCTCCTACGAGCAGTACTTC. Amino acid sequence: CASSFHSTSGPSYEQYF.

The chain combines TRBV5-6 with TRBJ1-3; perhaps TRBD1 as D (6 bases). The germline gives CDR1 SGHDT, CDR2 YYEEEE. Deletions cut 0 bases from V and 11 bases from J, with 21 bases between. This CDR3 comprises 16 residues. The CDR3 coding sequence is TGTGCCAGCAGCTTGGATACAGGGCTTTCGTCCCAGGCCATATATTTT. Translation: CASSLDTGLSSQAIYF.

This clone was detected once. The V call is TRBV5-1, the J call TRBJ2-3, with D possibly TRBD1 on 5 matching bases. This CDR3 is built from 13 residues. CDR1 and CDR2 from the germline V gene are SGHRS and YFSETQ. Trimming shortened V by 0 bases and J by 8 bases, and 10 bases separated the two germline ends. The CDR3 spells CASSLEGRVTQYF. CDR3 in DNA: TGCGCCAGCAGCTTGGAGGGCAGGGTTACGCAGTATTTT.